Below, one T cell receptor beta chain is given with its context. Antigen specificity is unknown. The CDR3 has 22 residues. This sample stems from a study of T cells in localized non-small cell lung cancer. Study-wide results and caveats: As only one tumor region underwent sequencing, heterogeneity remains possible. Clonality of T cells reached its maximum in uninvolved adjacent lung, surpassing tumor.

Using immunoSEQ multiplex PCR, the repertoire was profiled, and TCRdb retains in-frame clones only, with some absent. The table records about 23,000 clones, roughly 84% of them present only once. The rearrangement links TRBV21-1 to TRBJ2-2; TRBD1 reflects the table's D call only, with no check against the DNA. TRBV21-1 is given as a pseudogene. The sequencing here drew on peripheral blood, taken before any cancer treatment. The sequence was obtained from a male donor at least 60 years old with stage I squamous cell lung carcinoma. For the CDR3, the DNA is TGTGCCAGCCCTTTATGCCATAGGGCAGGGGGCCGCGCGGGGGATTCTACCGGGGAGCTGTTTTTT. Translation: CASPLCHRAGGRAGDSTGELFF.